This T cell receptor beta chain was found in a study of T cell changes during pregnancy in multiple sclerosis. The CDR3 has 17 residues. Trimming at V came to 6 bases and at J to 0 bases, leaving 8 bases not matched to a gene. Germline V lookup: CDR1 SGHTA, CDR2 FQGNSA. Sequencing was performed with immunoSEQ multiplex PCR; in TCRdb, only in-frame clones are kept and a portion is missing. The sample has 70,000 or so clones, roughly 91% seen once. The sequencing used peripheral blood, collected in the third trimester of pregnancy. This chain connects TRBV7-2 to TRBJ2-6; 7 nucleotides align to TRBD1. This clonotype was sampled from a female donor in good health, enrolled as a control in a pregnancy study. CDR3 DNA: TGTGCCAGCAGGGGGACAGCCCTCACCTCTGGGGCCAACGTCCTGACTTTC. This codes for CASRGTALTSGANVLTF.